One sample yielded the 18 T cell receptor beta chains listed below, sequenced in a study of OX40 agonist ivuxolimab in advanced cancers. TCRdb's copy holds only in-frame clones and misses some; the assay was immunoSEQ multiplex PCR. Of 9,500 to 14,000 clones detected, about three quarters appear once; the ten largest clones hold roughly 15%. The sample here was CD4+ or CD8+ T cells sorted from blood, taken in a trial of the OX40 agonist ivuxolimab. Receptor source: an adult with an advanced solid tumor such as melanoma, head and neck, liver or kidney cancer.

V usage is TRBV2 and J usage is TRBJ1-2; the D gene is possibly TRBD1 (5 bases). This CDR3 contains 13 residues. Germline values: CDR1 SNHLY, CDR2 FYNNEI. The V gene lost 7 bases and the J gene lost 4 bases, with 13 bases spanning the gap. This CDR3 reads CASISGGGYGYTF. The CDR3 DNA follows: TGTGCCAGCATATCCGGGGGAGGCTATGGCTACACCTTC.

This clone appeared a few times. The J gene is TRBJ1-1, the V gene TRBV19; weak D call: TRBD1 (5 bases). The CDR3 spans 13 residues. Germline lookup yields CDR1 LNHDA and CDR2 SQIVND (reference sequence). V was cut by 3 bases and J by 3 bases, with 8 bases left in between. The DNA of the CDR3 is TGTGCCAGTAGTATCGGGGGGGACACTGAAGCTTTCTTT. As protein: CASSIGGDTEAFF.

This clone has more than one count but fewer than ten. The chain couples TRBV7-9 to TRBJ1-2, with D tentatively TRBD1 (6 bases). The germline V and J ends were trimmed by 1 base and 4 bases, with 10 bases remaining between them. This CDR3 is 14 amino acids long. The germline CDR1 and CDR2 sequences are SEHNR and FQNEAQ (reference sequence). CDR3 region: CASSLVEGGYGYTF. The CDR3 DNA sequence: TGTGCCAGCAGCTTAGTTGAGGGGGGCTATGGCTACACCTTC.

This clone is large (0.1 to 1%). The rearrangement uses TRBV25-1 and TRBJ1-4; TRBD1 matches at 7 bases. With V trimmed by 6 bases and J by 7 bases, 8 bases remained unmatched. Germline CDR1 MGHDK, CDR2 SYGVNS. The CDR3 is 14 amino acids. CDR3 coding DNA: TGTGCCAGCAGCAGACAGGGTCGGTTTGAAAAACTGTTTTTT. Translating gives CASSRQGRFEKLFF.

This clone was seen a handful of times. The DNA for the CDR3 is TGTGCCAGCAGTCCTACTTCCAGCACAGATACGCAGTATTTT. It yields the protein CASSPTSSTDTQYF. The chain joins TRBV6-4 to TRBJ2-3, with D hard to call. Germline V gene data show CDR1 as MRHNA and CDR2 as SNTAGT. The CDR3 runs to 14 residues. Trimming cost V 5 bases and J 0 bases, with 9 bases left between them.

The rearrangement links TRBV11-2 to TRBJ2-5; TRBD2 is a possible D gene (6 bases). The CDR3 length is 13 residues. The germline CDR1 and CDR2 sequences are SGHAT and FQNNGV. V dropped 7 bases and J dropped 5 bases, with 14 bases sitting between them. Here the CDR3 DNA reads TGTGCCAGCACCAACTGGGCGGGGGAGACCCAGTACTTC. It specifies CASTNWAGETQYF. Full variable domain (remainder filled in from reference TRBV11-2 and TRBJ2-5): EAGVAQSPRYKIIEKRQSVAFWCNPISGHATLYWYQQILGQGPKLLIQFQNNGVVDDSQLPKDRFSAERLKGVDSTLKIQPAKLEDSAVYLCASTNWAGETQYFGPGTRLLVL.

J is TRBJ2-7 and V is TRBV29-1; D not resolved. Trimming removed 0 bases at V and 6 bases at J, with 9 bases between. Germline loops: CDR1 SQVTM, CDR2 ANQGSEA. The length of the CDR3 is 12 residues. The CDR3 here is CSVEDIGREQYF. In DNA form, the CDR3 reads TGCAGCGTTGAAGATATAGGGCGCGAGCAGTACTTC.

This rearrangement joins TRBV6-1 to TRBJ2-5; the D is unclear. The CDR3 has 9 amino acids. The ends were cut back, 8 bases at V and 2 bases at J, with 0 bases in the middle. CDR1 is MNHNS, CDR2 SASEGT, per germline. The CDR3 reads CASQETQYF. The DNA for the CDR3 is TGTGCCAGCCAAGAGACCCAGTACTTC.

The V call is TRBV27, the J call TRBJ1-1, with D possibly matching TRBD1 (5 bases). Germline CDR1 is MNHEY and CDR2 is SMNVEV (reference sequence). This CDR3 spans 14 amino acids. Trimming pared 3 bases from V and 2 bases from J, leaving 10 bases between. The CDR3 reads CASSLRGSNTEAFF. CDR3 nucleotide sequence: TGTGCCAGCAGTTTGAGGGGCTCCAACACTGAAGCTTTCTTT.

The chain recombines TRBV2 with TRBJ1-4, with D possibly being TRBD1 (6 bases). V lost 4 bases and J 8 bases, leaving 20 bases between the germline ends. CDR1 SNHLY and CDR2 FYNNEI come from the germline V gene. This CDR3 region has 16 residues. The CDR3 here is CASSGSPGTLGEKLFF. The CDR3 DNA sequence: TGTGCCAGCAGTGGGTCCCCCGGGACACTGGGGGAAAAACTGTTTTTT.

This clone was found a few times. This chain connects TRBV30 to TRBJ2-7, with no clear D. Germline loops: CDR1 GTSNPN, CDR2 SVGIG (reference sequence). V lost 0 bases and J 0 bases, leaving 30 bases between the germline ends. This CDR3 is built from 21 residues. The CDR3 nucleotides are TGTGCCTGGAGTGTACCCTTTCTTGTCCAGACAAACTATCTAGACTCCTACGAGCAGTACTTC. It yields the protein CAWSVPFLVQTNYLDSYEQYF.

The V call is TRBV7-9, the J call TRBJ2-6; D uncertain. Germline V gives CDR1 SEHNR, CDR2 FQNEAQ (reference sequence). The CDR3 covers 15 residues. The V and J ends lost 5 bases and 1 base respectively, with 9 bases between them. The CDR3 is CASSTSRSGANVLTF. The CDR3 bases are TGTGCCAGCAGCACCTCTAGATCTGGGGCCAACGTCCTGACTTTC.

The chain carries TRBV6-1 and TRBJ1-5; D not certain. V was pared by 6 bases and J by 7 bases, with 10 bases between. The CDR3 is 12 residues long. The germline gives CDR1 MNHNS, CDR2 SASEGT. CDR3 bases: TGTGCCAGCAGACCCTCGGGGCAGCCCCAGCATTTT. Residues: CASRPSGQPQHF.

The rearrangement uses TRBV6-1 and TRBJ2-6; tentative D call: TRBD2 (5 bases). V shed 5 bases and J shed 4 bases, with 12 bases lying between them. Germline V gene lookup returns CDR1 MNHNS and CDR2 SASEGT. The CDR3 extends over 15 amino acids. This CDR3 reads CASSQTSSGANVLTF. CDR3 nucleotide sequence: TGTGCCAGCAGTCAAACTAGTTCCGGGGCCAACGTCCTGACTTTC.

The chain couples TRBV6-5 to TRBJ2-5; 7 positions agree with TRBD1. The V gene's germline CDR1 is MNHEY and CDR2 SVGAGI. The CDR3 runs 15 residues. Germline trimming cut 7 bases from V and 4 bases from J; bases unmatched to any gene: 12. CDR3 coding DNA: TGTGCCAGCAATCCGTCTCTAGGGGGCTTAGAGACCCAGTACTTC. Its translation is CASNPSLGGLETQYF.

The V gene is TRBV5-6, the J gene TRBJ2-6; D remains unclear. Trimming shortened V by 0 bases and J by 0 bases, and 10 bases separated the two germline ends. This CDR3 spans 17 amino acids. Per the germline V gene, CDR1 is SGHDT and CDR2 is YYEEEE. The CDR3 reads CASSLAWALSGANVLTF. CDR3 bases: TGTGCCAGCAGCTTGGCCTGGGCCCTCTCTGGGGCCAACGTCCTGACTTTC.

This clone has more than one count but fewer than ten. The CDR3 DNA reads as TGTGCCAGCAGTACGGGGACACTTTACAATGAGCAGTTCTTC. Translating gives CASSTGTLYNEQFF. The genes are TRBV6-5 and TRBJ2-1; a possible D gene is TRBD1 (6 bases). The CDR3 is 14 residues long. Trimming took 5 bases from V and 4 from J, leaving 12 bases between them. Germline CDR1 reads MNHEY; CDR2 reads SVGAGI.

This clone was detected a few times. The chain couples TRBV9 to TRBJ2-7; 10 nucleotides line up with TRBD2. CDR1 SGDLS and CDR2 YYNGEE come from the germline V gene. This CDR3 is 14 amino acids long. The V and J ends lost 4 bases and 5 bases, in that order; junction bases with no gene match: 6. Written as DNA, the CDR3 is TGTGCCAGCAGCCCCGGACTAGCGGTGGACGAGCAGTACTTC. The encoded protein is CASSPGLAVDEQYF.